One and the same sample provided the 22 T cell receptor beta chains below, sequenced in a study of T cells in Graves' hyperthyroidism and ophthalmopathy. There were TCR beta CDR3 regions amplified from RNA transcripts. HTBI primers were used for first-round RT-PCR of the TCR CDR3. TCRdb fed the multiplex PCR reads into MiXCR, producing one record per CDR3 protein. This repertoire shows around 350,000 distinct CDR3 sequences, over 15% found once; its top ten account for approximately 4%. The sample consisted of blood. The origin of the receptors is a woman between 18 and 30 years old with Graves' hyperthyroidism.

V and J are TRBV12-3 or TRBV12-4 and TRBJ1-6; D is perhaps TRBD1 (5 bases). This CDR3 spans 13 amino acids. Between the trimmed V and J ends, which lost 5 bases and 8 bases, there was a span of 10 bases. The CDR3 coding sequence is TGTGCCAGCAGTGCGAACAGGTATTCACCCCTCCACTTT. This codes for CASSANRYSPLHF.

This clonotype was picked up many times. V is TRBV29-1 and J is TRBJ1-2; perhaps TRBD1 as D (5 bases). The CDR3 has 11 amino acids. Germline V gives CDR1 SQVTM, CDR2 ANQGSEA. This CDR3 is CSAEDIYGYTF. CDR3 sequence (DNA): TGCAGTGCCGAGGACATCTATGGCTACACCTTC.

This clonotype was found many times. The CDR3 is CASRPTGIGTGELFF. The CDR3 nucleotides are TGTGCCAGCAGACCGACAGGGATCGGCACCGGGGAGCTGTTTTTT. The rearrangement links TRBV6-1 to TRBJ2-2; 7 bases align to TRBD1. CDR1 MNHNS and CDR2 SASEGT come from the germline V gene. The CDR3 is 15 residues long. The V and J ends lost 6 bases and 4 bases, in that order; junction bases with no gene match: 8.

This clonotype was picked up many times. This chain links TRBV28 with TRBJ2-7, with unresolved D. The ends were cut back, 6 bases at V and 4 bases at J, with 13 bases in the middle. The CDR3 spans 13 residues. Germline CDR1 MDHEN, CDR2 SYDVKM. CDR3 bases: TGTGCCAGCAGACCTATTGACGGATACGAGCAGTACTTC. Its translation is CASRPIDGYEQYF. The full variable domain, rest sourced from reference TRBV28 and TRBJ2-7, is DVKVTQSSRYLVKRTGEKVFLECVQDMDHENMFWYRQDPGLGLRLIYFSYDVKMKEKGDIPEGYSVSREKKERFSLILESASTNQTSMYLCASRPIDGYEQYFGPGTRLTVT.

Many counts were recorded for this clonotype. The V gene is TRBV4-1, the J gene TRBJ1-1; a weak D match, TRBD1 (5 bases). This CDR3 is 14 amino acids long. V was cut by 0 bases and J by 4 bases, with 9 bases left in between. Germline CDR1 MGHRA, CDR2 YSYEKL. The CDR3 sequence: CASSQETEGTEAFF. DNA for the CDR3: TGCGCCAGCAGCCAAGAGACAGAGGGCACTGAAGCTTTCTTT.

Ten or more counts support this clonotype. V gene TRBV14 combines with J gene TRBJ2-7, with 8 bases fitting TRBD2. J lost 2 bases, V lost 0 bases, and 3 bases had no gene match. The CDR3 runs to 15 residues. CDR1 is SGHDN, CDR2 FVKESK, per germline. The CDR3 coding sequence is TGTGCCAGCAGCCAAGAGCGGGGGGCTACCTACGAGCAGTACTTC. It specifies CASSQERGATYEQYF. Looking up the rest from reference TRBV14 and TRBJ2-7 gives the full variable domain: EAGVTQFPSHSVIEKGQTVTLRCDPISGHDNLYWYRRVMGKEIKFLLHFVKESKQDESGMPNNRFLAERTGGTYSTLKVQPAELEDSGVYFCASSQERGATYEQYFGPGTRLTVT.

The count of this clonotype is one. V usage is TRBV3-1 and J usage is TRBJ2-5; TRBD2 aligns across 10 bases. Germline V gene lookup returns CDR1 LGHDT and CDR2 YNNKEL (reference sequence). The CDR3 spans 17 residues. V shed 4 bases, J shed 1 base, and the junction held 9 bases outside the gene matches. CDR3 in amino acids: CASSPRLAGAIQETQYF. The CDR3 nucleotides read TGTGCCAGCAGCCCCCGGCTAGCGGGGGCCATCCAAGAGACCCAGTACTTC.

This clonotype was seen repeatedly, ten times or more. The chain combines TRBV2 with TRBJ1-5; 8 bases are a match to TRBD1. V lost 5 bases, J lost 0 bases, and 3 bases stayed unmatched. This CDR3 contains 15 residues. Germline lookup yields CDR1 SNHLY and CDR2 FYNNEI. CDR3 DNA sequence: TGTGCCAGCAGTAGGGACAGGTATAGCAATCAGCCCCAGCATTTT. Amino acid sequence: CASSRDRYSNQPQHF.

On this clonotype itself: This could be a read error, since a much larger clone is one nucleotide away. V usage is TRBV30 and J usage is TRBJ1-1; TRBD1 might be the D (6 bases). The CDR3 runs 13 residues. The germline gives CDR1 GTSNPN, CDR2 SVGIG (reference sequence). CDR3 protein: CAGRGQLNTEAFF. The CDR3 bases are TGTGCCGGGAGAGGACAGCTGAACACTGAAGCTTTCTTT.

This clonotype has ten or more counts. CDR3 residues: CASNPEDTTYGYTF. The CDR3, as DNA: TGTGCCAGCAACCCGGAGGACACAACTTATGGCTACACCTTC. The rearrangement joins TRBV28 to TRBJ1-2, with D tentatively TRBD1 (5 bases). There are 14 residues in the CDR3. CDR1 and CDR2 (germline): MDHEN, SYDVKM. Trimming pared 7 bases from V and 5 bases from J, leaving 17 bases between.

As for this clonotype: This may stem from a read error, because a much larger clone lies one nucleotide away. The chain is built from TRBV5-5 and TRBJ2-7; D unresolved. V was shortened by 0 bases and J by 3 bases, with 13 bases between the two germline ends. Germline CDR1 SGHKS, CDR2 YYEKEE (reference sequence). The CDR3 sequence is 15 residues long. The CDR3 spells CASSLAPGPIYEQYF. In nucleotides, the CDR3 is TGTGCCAGCAGCTTGGCTCCAGGTCCTATCTACGAGCAGTACTTC. Variable domain in full (rest from reference TRBV5-5 and TRBJ2-7): DAGVTQSPTHLIKTRGQQVTLRCSPISGHKSVSWYQQVLGQGPQFIFQYYEKEERGRGNFPDRFSARQFPNYSSELNVNALLLGDSALYLCASSLAPGPIYEQYFGPGTRLTVT.

As regards this clonotype: A much larger clonotype is one base distant, so this may be a read error. The CDR3 nucleotides read TGTGCCAGCACGCTTCTCGGAGGCAGGGGTCAAGAGACCCTGTACTTC. Protein: CASTLLGGRGQETLYF. V gene TRBV7-2 combines with J gene TRBJ2-5; D is possibly TRBD1 (6 bases). CDR1 is SGHTA and CDR2 is FQGNSA in the germline V gene. This CDR3 is 16 amino acids long.

This clonotype was observed many times. The genes are TRBV6-1 and TRBJ1-1; D is ambiguous. CDR3 length: 8 residues. Trimming removed 0 bases from V and 13 bases from J, with 0 bases in between. In germline, CDR1 is MNHNS, CDR2 SASEGT. The CDR3 sequence is CASSEAFF. The CDR3 bases are TGTGCCAGCAGTGAAGCTTTCTTT.

There are many counts of this clonotype. One junction end does not reproduce the germline sequence, and a read error may be involved. The chain links TRBV6-5 to TRBJ1-1, with 9 positions matching TRBD1. Germline-derived CDR1 and CDR2 are MNHEY and SVGAGI. This CDR3 contains 16 residues. The CDR3 reads CASSYSGQGLFTEALF. The CDR3 DNA reads TGTGCCAGCAGTTACAGTGGACAGGGGCTATTCACTGAAGCTCTCTTT.

This clonotype was detected ten times or more. V and J are TRBV7-2 and TRBJ2-7; D is perhaps TRBD2 (6 bases). This CDR3 spans 15 amino acids. V dropped 1 base and J dropped 6 bases, with 16 bases sitting between them. Germline V gene data show CDR1 as SGHTA and CDR2 as FQGNSA. CDR3 loop: CASSLVWALGGEQYF. CDR3 nucleotide sequence: TGTGCCAGCAGCTTAGTTTGGGCCCTCGGGGGCGAGCAGTACTTC.

This clonotype was counted at least ten times. The rearrangement uses TRBV5-1 and TRBJ1-1, with 7 bases fitting TRBD1. Germline V gene lookup returns CDR1 SGHRS and CDR2 YFSETQ. V gave up 4 bases and J gave up 2 bases; unmatched junction bases: 8. The CDR3 extends over 15 amino acids. Written as DNA, the CDR3 is TGCGCCAGCAGCATCTCAGGGACAGACAACACTGAAGCTTTCTTT. It encodes CASSISGTDNTEAFF.

This clonotype has just one count. This may stem from a read error, because a much larger clone lies one nucleotide away. CDR3 sequence reads: CASSRLADYYEHYF. The CDR3 nucleotides are TGTGCCAGCTCTCGACTAGCGGACTACTACGAGCATTACTTC. The V call is TRBV18, the J call TRBJ2-7; 9 bases match TRBD2. Germline V gene data show CDR1 as KGHSH and CDR2 as LQKENI. This CDR3 region has 14 residues.

This chain joins TRBV3-1 and TRBJ2-4; 10 bases line up with TRBD2. Germline CDR1 LGHDT, CDR2 YNNKEL (reference sequence). The junction had 6 bases not matched to a gene; V was cut back by 4 bases and J by 3 bases. This CDR3 is built from 16 residues. CDR3 amino acids: CASSRFGLADKNIQYF. DNA of the CDR3: TGTGCCAGCAGCCGATTCGGACTAGCGGACAAAAACATTCAGTACTTC.

This clonotype occurred many times. Here the CDR3 DNA reads TGTGCCAGCAGTGAGGTGGCAGCCGAGGCCGGGGAGCTGTTTTTT. As protein: CASSEVAAEAGELFF. The V call is TRBV6-4, the J call TRBJ2-2, with unresolved D. Per the germline V gene, CDR1 is MRHNA and CDR2 is SNTAGT. CDR3 length equals 15 residues. Between the trimmed V and J ends, which lost 3 bases and 6 bases, there was a span of 14 bases.

This clonotype showed up many times. The chain recombines TRBV6-2 or TRBV6-3 with TRBJ1-2, with a possible D match to TRBD1 (6 bases). Trimming took 4 bases from V and 7 from J, leaving 13 bases between them. Germline CDR1 MNHEY, CDR2 SVGEGT. The CDR3 loop spans 13 amino acids. CDR3 nucleotide sequence: TGTGCCAGCAGTTTCACAGGGATAGGTGGCTACACCTTC. Amino acid sequence: CASSFTGIGGYTF.

This clonotype was detected many times. The rearrangement uses TRBV12-3 or TRBV12-4 and TRBJ1-1; D perhaps matches TRBD1 (5 bases). The CDR3 totals 15 residues. With 4 bases removed from V and 2 bases from J, the gap between germline ends came to 14 bases. DNA of the CDR3: TGTGCCAGCAGTTCTTACGGGGGTACTAACACTGAAGCTTTCTTT. Translation: CASSSYGGTNTEAFF.

The chain is built from TRBV7-2 and TRBJ2-5; D uncertain. The CDR3 has 13 amino acids. V lost 5 bases, J lost 5 bases, and 12 bases lay in between. Germline values: CDR1 SGHTA, CDR2 FQGNSA. For the CDR3, the DNA is TGTGCCAGCAGCGATCCTCCCTGGGAGACCCAGTACTTC. Translation: CASSDPPWETQYF.